This TCR beta chain derives from a study of CD8 T cells in Susac syndrome. With 2 bases removed from V and 6 bases from J, the gap between germline ends came to 11 bases. Germline CDR1 reads MNHEY; CDR2 reads SVGEGT. The CDR3 contains 14 residues. Treatment-naive patients with stable or active relapsing-remitting disease were the multiple sclerosis controls. With random hexamers, reverse transcription was performed on about 0.45 to 1 ug of RNA. With immunoSEQ multiplex PCR, TCR beta CDR3 was amplified across 54 Vbeta and 13 Jbeta. TCRdb ran MiXCR on the immunoSEQ multiplex PCR reads and lists one entry per CDR3 protein. The profile shows some 300,000 distinct CDR3 sequences, about nine tenths of them singletons.

The sequenced sample consisted of CD8+ T cells from PBMCs. This chain links TRBV6-2 or TRBV6-3 with TRBJ1-5; D gene unclear. The receptor's source is a human donor with multiple sclerosis. CDR3 protein: CASSYTPEGQPQHF. The CDR3 DNA reads as TGTGCCAGCAGTTACACACCTGAGGGTCAGCCCCAGCATTTT.